The following is a T cell receptor beta chain sequence with its context. The data were taken from a study of T-cell reconstitution after alpha-beta-depleted transplantation in children. The TCRbeta library incorporated unique molecular identifiers. A single record per CDR3 protein comes from TCRdb applying MiXCR to the PCR reads. The sample consists of 440,000 or so distinct CDR3 sequences, 9.5% to 13% of them appearing once. Trimming shortened V by 7 bases and J by 2 bases, and 9 bases separated the two germline ends. The CDR3 is 12 residues long. Germline-derived CDR1 and CDR2 are SQVTM and ANQGSEA.

The TCR originated in a human donor who donated a stem cell graft to a child with acute myeloid leukemia. The source material was PBMCs from the stem cell graft donor, sampled from the stem cell graft. The chain uses TRBV29-1 and TRBJ2-1, with D perhaps assigned TRBD1 or TRBD2 (6 bases each). CDR3 sequence: CSGGDTYNEQFF. DNA of the CDR3: TGCAGCGGCGGGGACACCTACAATGAGCAGTTCTTC.